The entry that follows covers one T cell receptor (beta chain) sequence. Only in-frame clones appear in the TCRdb table, and some are missing; sequencing was by immunoSEQ multiplex PCR. The table includes 130,000 to 150,000 clones, around 80% detected once. The sample belongs to a study of blood T cell repertoires in COVID-19. This CDR3 is 16 amino acids long. After removal of 6 bases from V and 3 bases from J, the junction contained 9 bases not matched to a gene. Germline assignment: CDR1 MNHEY and CDR2 SVGEGT. The source material was peripheral blood. The V call is TRBV6-2 or TRBV6-3, the J call TRBJ2-4; 9 bases are shared with TRBD1. The clonotype originates from a human donor in a cohort sampled during active COVID-19. The CDR3 sequence: CASSHPGQGSKNIQYF. The CDR3 coding sequence is TGTGCCAGCAGCCATCCGGGACAGGGAAGCAAAAACATTCAGTACTTC.